This T cell receptor beta chain was obtained from a study of T-cell memory formation after mild COVID-19. Study as a whole: There were largely donor-specific TCR clusters.

Findings and caveats of the study: Of the contracting clones, CD4+ ones lay mainly in CM and EM, and CD8+ ones in EMRA. Clones shrinking from day 15 to 85 showed even CD4/CD8 mixes; later expanders tilted CD4+.

After 5'RACE with constant-segment primers, TCR alpha and TCR beta cDNA libraries carrying sample barcodes and UMIs were obtained. TCRdb recomputed calls from the 5' RACE reads with MiXCR, one row per CDR3 protein. Seen here are some 600,000 distinct CDR3 sequences, approximately 15% observed once, and the top ten hold about 7.5%. The trim removed 3 bases at V and 2 bases at J, leaving 2 bases unmatched. Germline CDR1 SGHTA, CDR2 FQGTGA. This CDR3 region has 15 residues. With respect to this clonotype: Antigen specificity is unknown.

Material for sequencing was PBMCs or a T cell subset sorted from them (not recorded which). The chain recombines TRBV7-3 with TRBJ2-1, with TRBD2 matching 9 bases. The sequence came from an adult woman who had mild COVID-19 (a few samples of this study predate the infection). Cell type and time point are not known. CDR3 bases: TGTGCCAGCAGCTTGGGGACTAGCACCTACAATGAGCAGTTCTTC. This gives the protein CASSLGTSTYNEQFF.